This T cell receptor (beta chain) was profiled in a study of CD8+ T cells in alopecia areata. RNA was isolated and reverse transcribed to cDNA, the sequencing template. Generated by immunoSEQ multiplex PCR, the TCRdb table keeps only in-frame clones and is missing some. This sample has some 170,000 clones; about 70% occur once, and the top ten carry roughly 10%. CDR1 and CDR2 from the germline V gene are SQVTM and ANQGSEA. The germline V and J ends were trimmed by 6 bases and 7 bases, with 7 bases remaining between them. The CDR3 loop spans 10 amino acids. Only a few counts were recorded for this clone.

The sequence derives from a human donor with alopecia areata. The sample was CD8+ T cells sorted from blood, taken at week 0. The J gene is TRBJ2-1, the V gene TRBV29-1; D uncertain. CDR3 DNA: TGCAGCGTGGGATTGAATGAGCAGTTCTTC. Amino acid sequence: CSVGLNEQFF.